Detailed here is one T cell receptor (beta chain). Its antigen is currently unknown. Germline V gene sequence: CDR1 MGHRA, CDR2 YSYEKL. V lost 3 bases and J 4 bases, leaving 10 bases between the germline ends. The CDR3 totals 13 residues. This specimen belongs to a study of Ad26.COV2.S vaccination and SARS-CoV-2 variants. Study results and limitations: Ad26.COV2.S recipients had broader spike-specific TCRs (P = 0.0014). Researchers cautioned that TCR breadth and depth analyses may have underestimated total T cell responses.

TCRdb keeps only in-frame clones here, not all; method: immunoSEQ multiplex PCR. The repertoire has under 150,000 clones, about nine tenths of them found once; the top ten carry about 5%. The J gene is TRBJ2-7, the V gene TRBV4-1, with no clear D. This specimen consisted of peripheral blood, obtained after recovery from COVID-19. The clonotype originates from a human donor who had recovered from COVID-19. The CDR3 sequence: CASSHATGYEQYF. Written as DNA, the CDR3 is TGCGCCAGCAGCCACGCCACCGGATACGAGCAGTACTTC.